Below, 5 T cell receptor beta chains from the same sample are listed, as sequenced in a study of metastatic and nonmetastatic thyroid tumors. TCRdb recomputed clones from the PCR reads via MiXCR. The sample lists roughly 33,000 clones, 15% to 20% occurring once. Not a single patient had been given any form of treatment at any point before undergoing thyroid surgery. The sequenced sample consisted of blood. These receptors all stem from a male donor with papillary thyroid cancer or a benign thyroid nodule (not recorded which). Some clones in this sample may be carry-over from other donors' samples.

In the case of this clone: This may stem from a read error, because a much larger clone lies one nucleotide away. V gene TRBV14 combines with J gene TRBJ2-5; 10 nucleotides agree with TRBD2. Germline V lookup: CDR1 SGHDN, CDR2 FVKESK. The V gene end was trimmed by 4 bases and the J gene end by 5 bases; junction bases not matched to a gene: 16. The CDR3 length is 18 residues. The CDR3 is CASSPGLAWSRRGETQYF. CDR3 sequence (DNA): TGTGCCAGCAGCCCGGGACTAGCGTGGAGCCGGCGGGGCGAGACCCAGTACTTC.

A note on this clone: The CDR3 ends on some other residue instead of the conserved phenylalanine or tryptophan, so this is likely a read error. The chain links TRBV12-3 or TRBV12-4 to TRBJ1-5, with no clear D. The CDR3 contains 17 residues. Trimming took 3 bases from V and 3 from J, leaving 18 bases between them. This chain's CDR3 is CASSFSAGLINNQPQHS. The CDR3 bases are TGTGCCAGCAGTTTTAGTGCAGGTCTGATAAACAATCAGCCCCAGCATTCT.

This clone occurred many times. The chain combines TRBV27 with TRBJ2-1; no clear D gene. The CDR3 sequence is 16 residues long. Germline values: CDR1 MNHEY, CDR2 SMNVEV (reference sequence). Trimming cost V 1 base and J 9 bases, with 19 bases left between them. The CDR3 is CASSLFLGDGSGEQFF. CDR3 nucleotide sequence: TGTGCCAGCAGTTTATTTTTAGGCGACGGGTCGGGTGAGCAGTTCTTC.

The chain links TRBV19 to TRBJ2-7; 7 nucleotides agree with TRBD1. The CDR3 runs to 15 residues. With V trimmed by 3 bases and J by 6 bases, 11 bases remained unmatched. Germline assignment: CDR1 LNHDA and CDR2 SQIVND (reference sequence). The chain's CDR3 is CASSIKVQGFPEQYF. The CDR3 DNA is TGTGCCAGTAGTATTAAGGTACAGGGGTTTCCCGAGCAGTACTTC.

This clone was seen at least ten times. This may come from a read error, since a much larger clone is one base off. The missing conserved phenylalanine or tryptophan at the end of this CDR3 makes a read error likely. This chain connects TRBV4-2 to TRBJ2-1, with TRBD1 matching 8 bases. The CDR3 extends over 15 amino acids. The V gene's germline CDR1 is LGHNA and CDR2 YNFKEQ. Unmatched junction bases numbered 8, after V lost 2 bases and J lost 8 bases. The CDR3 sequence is CASSQYSDRGDEQFL. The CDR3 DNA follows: TGTGCCAGCAGCCAATACTCCGACAGGGGTGATGAGCAGTTCCTC.